This T cell receptor beta chain was found in a study of response to subunit inactivated influenza vaccine. Study-level results: Few additional T cells are recruited per seasonal influenza vaccination, authors suggested.

Per germline, CDR1 LGHDT and CDR2 YNNKEL (reference sequence). This CDR3 contains 14 residues. Trimming pared 0 bases from V and 3 bases from J, leaving 5 bases between. This clonotype was counted only a few times. Its antigen is still unknown. TCRdb analysed the RT-PCR reads with MiXCR anew, one entry per CDR3 protein. The sample holds 650,000 to 800,000 distinct CDR3 sequences, approximately 15% seen once. Source: PBMCs from blood, taken less than 15 days before vaccination. This sequence originates from a man aged 45-65 years who received an inactivated influenza vaccine. The V call is TRBV3-1, the J call TRBJ1-4, with a tentative D call TRBD1 (5 bases). CDR3 coding DNA: TGTGCCAGCAGCCAAGAAGGGGCTAATGAAAAACTGTTTTTT. Translation gives CASSQEGANEKLFF.